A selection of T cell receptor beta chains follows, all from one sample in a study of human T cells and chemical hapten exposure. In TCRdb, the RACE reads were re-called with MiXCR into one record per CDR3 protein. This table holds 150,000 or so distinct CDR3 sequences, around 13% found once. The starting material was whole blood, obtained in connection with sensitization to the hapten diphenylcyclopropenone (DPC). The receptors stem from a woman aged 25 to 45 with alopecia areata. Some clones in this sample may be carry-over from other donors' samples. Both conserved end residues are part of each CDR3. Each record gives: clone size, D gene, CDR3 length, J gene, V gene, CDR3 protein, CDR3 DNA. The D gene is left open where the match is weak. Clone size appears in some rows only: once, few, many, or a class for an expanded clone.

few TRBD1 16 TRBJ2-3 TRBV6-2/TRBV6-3 CASKLDRGNRADTQYF TGTGCCAGCAAATTAGACAGGGGGAATCGCGCAGATACGCAGTATTTT
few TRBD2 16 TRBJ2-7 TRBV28 CASSGSQSGRLYEQYF TGTGCCAGCAGTGGAAGCCAAAGCGGGAGATTGTACGAGCAGTACTTC
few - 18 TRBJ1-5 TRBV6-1 CASSWSQGLSVSNQPQHF TGTGCCAGCTCCTGGTCACAGGGACTTTCGGTTAGCAATCAGCCCCAGCATTTT
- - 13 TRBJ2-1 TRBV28 CASSLRDYNEQFF TGTGCCAGCAGTTTAAGGGACTACAATGAGCAGTTCTTC
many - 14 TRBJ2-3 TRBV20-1 CSASISSGTDTQYF TGCAGTGCTAGCATCTCGAGCGGCACAGATACGCAGTATTTT
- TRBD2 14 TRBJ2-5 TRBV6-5 CASSKAGGPETQYF TGTGCCAGCAGCAAAGCGGGAGGGCCTGAGACCCAGTACTTC
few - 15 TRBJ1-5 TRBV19 CASSMTGGGNQPQHF TGTGCCAGTAGTATGACTGGGGGGGGCAATCAGCCCCAGCATTTT
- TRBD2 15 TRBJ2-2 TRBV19 CASSGLAGFTGELFF TGTGCCAGTAGTGGACTAGCGGGGTTCACCGGGGAGCTGTTTTTT
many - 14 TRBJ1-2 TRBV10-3 CAISEIVTGYGYTF TGTGCCATCAGCGAGATAGTGACAGGCTATGGCTACACCTTC
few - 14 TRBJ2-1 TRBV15 CATSRDPGADEQFF TGTGCCACCAGCAGAGATCCCGGCGCAGATGAGCAGTTCTTC
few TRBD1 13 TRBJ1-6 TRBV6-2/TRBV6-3 CASSGTAVSPLHF TGTGCCAGCAGCGGGACAGCAGTTTCACCCCTCCACTTT
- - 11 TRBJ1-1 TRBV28 CATRRGTEAFF TGTGCCACCCGTAGAGGCACTGAAGCTTTCTTT
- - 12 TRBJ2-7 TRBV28 CSSSYSTYEQYF TGTTCCAGCAGCTACAGCACCTACGAGCAGTACTTC
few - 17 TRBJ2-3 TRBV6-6 CASSYPLMTAGTDTQYF TGTGCCAGCAGTTACCCGCTGATGACAGCGGGCACAGATACGCAGTATTTT
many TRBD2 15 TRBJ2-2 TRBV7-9 CASSRTSGGTGELFF TGTGCCAGCAGCCGGACTAGCGGGGGCACCGGGGAGCTGTTTTTT
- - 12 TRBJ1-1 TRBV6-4 CARRGLGTEAFF TGTGCCAGGAGGGGCCTCGGCACTGAAGCTTTCTTT
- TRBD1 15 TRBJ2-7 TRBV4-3 CASSHDRVGSYEQYF TGCGCCAGCAGCCATGACAGGGTTGGGTCCTACGAGCAGTACTTC
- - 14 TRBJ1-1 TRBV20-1 CSARAGAMNTEAFF TGCAGTGCACGCGCAGGGGCAATGAACACTGAAGCTTTCTTT
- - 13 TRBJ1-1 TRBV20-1 CSNMDPVNTEAFF TGCAGCAACATGGACCCGGTGAACACTGAAGCTTTCTTT
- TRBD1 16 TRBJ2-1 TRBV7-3 CASSLMRGTGGNEQFF TGTGCCAGCAGCTTAATGCGAGGGACAGGGGGCAATGAGCAGTTCTTC